Listed below are T cell receptor beta chains from one sample, sequenced in a study of OX40 agonist ivuxolimab in advanced cancers. TCRdb's table, derived via immunoSEQ multiplex PCR, lists solely in-frame clones and lacks some. The data contain 60,000 to 85,000 clones, 70% to 80% of them singletons. The specimen comprised CD4+ or CD8+ T cells sorted from blood, sampled in a trial of the OX40 agonist ivuxolimab. The receptors here all came from an adult with an advanced solid tumor such as melanoma, head and neck, liver or kidney cancer. Both conserved end residues are part of each CDR3. D genes are given only for firm matches. A clone size is listed for some rows: how often the clone was seen (once, few, many), or a class if it is expanded.

J	size	V	D	CDR3	DNA
TRBJ2-7	NA	TRBV18	NA	CASSLSGDYEQYF	TGTGCCAGCTCACTTTCAGGGGACTACGAGCAGTACTTC
TRBJ2-7	NA	TRBV7-6	NA	CASSLVTGTHEQYF	TGTGCCAGCAGCTTAGTCACAGGAACACACGAGCAGTACTTC
TRBJ1-2	once	TRBV6-5	TRBD1	CASYSGGYGYTF	TGTGCCAGCTACTCAGGGGGCTATGGCTACACCTTC
TRBJ2-3	NA	TRBV7-6	TRBD2	CASSLGRAGGTDTQYF	TGTGCCAGCAGCTTAGGAAGGGCGGGAGGCACAGATACGCAGTATTTT
TRBJ2-3	NA	TRBV5-1	NA	CASRGVGTDTQYF	TGCGCCAGCAGAGGGGTTGGGACAGATACGCAGTATTTT
TRBJ2-1	NA	TRBV7-9	NA	CASSPSLGRAISYNEQFF	TGTGCCAGCAGCCCAAGCTTGGGACGGGCCATTTCCTACAATGAGCAGTTCTTC
TRBJ1-5	NA	TRBV15	NA	CATSRDLFRQPQHF	TGTGCCACCAGCAGAGATTTGTTCCGTCAGCCCCAGCATTTT
TRBJ2-3	NA	TRBV11-3	TRBD1	CASSRDRGRPPDTQYF	TGTGCCAGCAGCCGTGACAGGGGGCGCCCCCCAGATACGCAGTATTTT
TRBJ1-1	NA	TRBV19	NA	CASSIFRVNTEAFF	TGTGCCAGTAGTATTTTTCGGGTGAACACTGAAGCTTTCTTT
TRBJ2-1	NA	TRBV5-1	NA	CASSAGQFNNEQFF	TGCGCCAGCAGCGCCGGACAGTTTAACAATGAGCAGTTCTTC
TRBJ2-3	NA	TRBV5-1	NA	CASSSGTFTDTQYF	TGCGCCAGCAGCTCCGGGACTTTCACAGATACGCAGTATTTT
TRBJ1-5	NA	TRBV18	NA	CASSQGSSQPQHF	TGTGCCAGCTCACAGGGGTCGAGTCAGCCCCAGCATTTT
TRBJ1-4	NA	TRBV4-2	NA	CASSQVGETNEKLFF	TGTGCCAGCAGCCAAGTAGGGGAAACTAATGAAAAACTGTTTTTT
TRBJ2-5	few	TRBV4-1	NA	CASSPGVFLGKETQYF	TGCGCCAGCAGCCCAGGAGTTTTTTTAGGTAAAGAGACCCAGTACTTC
TRBJ1-4	NA	TRBV25-1	NA	CASSDQGHNEKLFF	TGTGCCAGCAGTGATCAAGGGCATAATGAAAAACTGTTTTTT
TRBJ2-7	NA	TRBV30	TRBD1	CAWSGDRGYEQYF	TGTGCCTGGAGTGGGGACAGGGGCTACGAGCAGTACTTC
TRBJ1-5	NA	TRBV19	TRBD1	CASSRQGATYQPQHF	TGTGCCAGTAGTAGACAGGGAGCGACCTATCAGCCCCAGCATTTT
TRBJ2-5	NA	TRBV6-5	NA	CASSYSTGSETQYF	TGTGCCAGCAGTTACTCGACGGGTAGTGAGACCCAGTACTTC
TRBJ1-3	NA	TRBV5-1	NA	CASSSWGESGNTIYF	TGCGCCAGCAGCTCGTGGGGGGAGTCTGGAAACACCATATATTTT
TRBJ2-7	few	TRBV21-1	NA	CASRGHYHEQYF	TGTGCCAGCAGGGGGCACTACCACGAGCAGTACTTC
TRBJ1-5	few	TRBV30	TRBD1	CAWGTGPSNQPQHF	TGTGCCTGGGGGACAGGGCCTAGCAATCAGCCCCAGCATTTT
TRBJ2-1	NA	TRBV28	TRBD2	CASRPTSGNYNEQFF	TGTGCCAGCAGACCTACTAGCGGGAACTACAATGAGCAGTTCTTC
TRBJ2-2	few	TRBV5-4	NA	CASSLESGTGELFF	TGTGCCAGCAGCTTGGAAAGCGGGACCGGGGAGCTGTTTTTT
TRBJ2-7	NA	TRBV18	NA	CASSLLQGMSSYEQYF	TGTGCCAGCTCACTTCTTCAGGGAATGAGCTCCTACGAGCAGTACTTC
TRBJ1-1	NA	TRBV5-1	TRBD1	CASNRGDSTEAFF	TGCGCCAGTAACAGGGGAGACAGCACTGAAGCTTTCTTT
TRBJ1-3	NA	TRBV7-6	NA	CASSLGTATVNTIYF	TGTGCCAGCAGCTTAGGTACAGCGACAGTTAACACCATATATTTT
TRBJ2-5	NA	TRBV11-2	TRBD1	CASSSMKPTTGLETQYF	TGTGCCAGCAGCTCCATGAAACCTACGACAGGGTTAGAGACCCAGTACTTC
TRBJ2-1	few	TRBV30	TRBD2	CAWKGLRNEQFF	TGTGCCTGGAAGGGACTACGCAATGAGCAGTTCTTC
TRBJ2-7	NA	TRBV28	TRBD2	CASSLGGTRYEQYF	TGTGCCAGCAGTTTGGGAGGGACCCGATACGAGCAGTACTTC
TRBJ1-2	NA	TRBV6-7	TRBD1	CASSRDRSYGYTF	TGTGCCAGCAGTAGGGACAGGAGCTATGGCTACACCTTC
TRBJ2-2	NA	TRBV9	NA	CASSVEPTNTGELFF	TGTGCCAGCAGCGTAGAACCGACGAACACCGGGGAGCTGTTTTTT